These T cell receptor beta chains were read from a single sample in a study of cytomegalovirus exposure and HLA in healthy donors. TCRdb's copy holds only in-frame clones and misses some; the assay was immunoSEQ multiplex PCR. The sample comprises under 200,000 clones, over 65% of which are singletons, and about 2.9% rests with the top ten. The sample was PBMCs. The source of these receptors is a woman aged 40 to 50 in good health and CMV-seropositive. Both conserved end residues are part of each CDR3. Fields, in order: clone size, V gene, J gene, D gene, CDR3 protein, CDR3 DNA. A D gene is named only where the DNA matches it firmly. Only part of the rows carry a size: once, few, many, or a class if the clone is expanded.

size: .
V: TRBV6-5
J: TRBJ2-7
D: TRBD1
CDR3: CASIPGQHHEQYF
DNA: TGTGCTTCGATCCCGGGACAGCACCACGAGCAGTACTTC

size: .
V: TRBV10-3
J: TRBJ2-7
D: TRBD2
CDR3: CAISAGTSGYEQYF
DNA: TGTGCCATTTCCGCCGGGACTAGCGGCTACGAGCAGTACTTC

size: few
V: TRBV7-7
J: TRBJ2-7
D: .
CDR3: CASSLGVGGDEQYF
DNA: TGTGCTAGCAGCTTAGGGGTCGGGGGTGACGAGCAGTACTTC

size: few
V: TRBV27
J: TRBJ2-7
D: TRBD1
CDR3: CASSFGTGGGEQYF
DNA: TGTGCCAGCAGTTTTGGGACAGGGGGGGGCGAGCAGTACTTC

size: .
V: TRBV28
J: TRBJ1-5
D: TRBD1
CDR3: CASSTAGTGEIQPQHF
DNA: TGTGCCAGCAGTACCGCCGGGACAGGGGAAATTCAGCCCCAGCATTTT

size: .
V: TRBV9
J: TRBJ2-5
D: .
CDR3: CASTRDGGTQETQYF
DNA: TGTGCCAGCACCCGGGATGGGGGGACCCAAGAGACCCAGTACTTC

size: .
V: TRBV9
J: TRBJ1-1
D: TRBD1
CDR3: CASSAPDRDAFF
DNA: TGTGCCAGCAGCGCACCCGACAGGGACGCTTTCTTT

size: .
V: TRBV7-2
J: TRBJ1-2
D: .
CDR3: CASSFSGNYGYTF
DNA: TGTGCCAGCAGCTTCTCCGGTAACTATGGCTACACCTTC

size: .
V: TRBV27
J: TRBJ2-1
D: TRBD2
CDR3: CASSSFIAGLSYNEQFF
DNA: TGTGCCAGCAGTTCATTCATAGCGGGGCTCTCCTACAATGAGCAGTTCTTC

size: .
V: TRBV1
J: TRBJ2-3
D: .
CDR3: CTSSQDSLAGGKDTQYF
DNA: TGCACCAGCAGCCAAGATAGCCTAGCGGGAGGGAAAGATACGCAGTATTTT

size: .
V: TRBV6-5
J: TRBJ2-7
D: TRBD1
CDR3: CASRDRGLYEQYF
DNA: TGTGCCAGCAGAGACAGGGGGCTCTACGAGCAGTACTTC

size: few
V: TRBV29-1
J: TRBJ1-2
D: TRBD1
CDR3: CSVKSPGQDVGGYTF
DNA: TGCAGCGTTAAATCCCCGGGACAGGACGTGGGGGGCTACACCTTC

size: .
V: TRBV29-1
J: TRBJ2-3
D: TRBD1
CDR3: CSVKGQWQSSQYF
DNA: TGCAGCGTCAAGGGACAGTGGCAAAGTTCGCAGTATTTT

size: .
V: TRBV27
J: TRBJ2-7
D: .
CDR3: CASSNLGSGMGYEQYF
DNA: TGTGCCAGCAGTAACCTCGGCTCCGGGATGGGCTACGAGCAGTACTTC

size: .
V: TRBV6-5
J: TRBJ1-5
D: TRBD1
CDR3: CASSDTGGGQPQNF
DNA: TGTGCCAGCAGTGATACAGGGGGCGGACAGCCCCAGAATTTT

size: .
V: TRBV27
J: TRBJ2-7
D: TRBD2
CDR3: CASSRRGRYYYEQYF
DNA: TGTGCCAGCTCGCGGCGCGGGAGATACTACTACGAGCAGTACTTC

size: .
V: TRBV28
J: TRBJ2-7
D: TRBD1
CDR3: CASSLPTGNEQYF
DNA: TGTGCCAGCAGTTTACCGACAGGGAACGAGCAGTACTTC

size: few
V: TRBV5-1
J: TRBJ2-3
D: TRBD2
CDR3: CASKLAAFTDTQYF
DNA: TGCGCCAGCAAGCTAGCGGCGTTCACAGATACGCAGTATTTT

size: .
V: TRBV5-4
J: TRBJ2-5
D: TRBD2
CDR3: CASSLEGLAGASQETQYF
DNA: TGTGCCAGCAGCTTGGAGGGTCTAGCGGGGGCCAGCCAAGAGACCCAGTACTTC

size: .
V: TRBV2
J: TRBJ1-2
D: TRBD1
CDR3: CASRTGGPGYPF
DNA: TGTGCCAGCAGAACAGGGGGCCCTGGCTACCCCTTC

size: .
V: TRBV5-1
J: TRBJ1-3
D: .
CDR3: CASSPLANAGSGNTIYF
DNA: TGCGCCAGCAGCCCCCTGGCGAACGCAGGCTCTGGAAACACCATATATTTT

size: .
V: TRBV28
J: TRBJ1-1
D: .
CDR3: CASSPFRDTEAFF
DNA: TGTGCCAGCAGTCCTTTCAGGGACACTGAAGCTTTCTTT

size: once
V: TRBV7-2
J: TRBJ2-1
D: .
CDR3: CASSLLGGGGPYNEQFF
DNA: TGTGCCAGCAGCTTACTAGGCGGGGGCGGCCCCTACAATGAGCAGTTCTTC

size: .
V: TRBV10-3
J: TRBJ2-3
D: .
CDR3: CAISDRVETGPAYYTDTQYF
DNA: TGTGCCATCAGTGATCGTGTAGAAACAGGGCCAGCTTATTACACAGATACGCAGTATTTT

size: .
V: TRBV11-2
J: TRBJ2-3
D: .
CDR3: CASLSSHLKDTQYF
DNA: TGTGCCAGCCTCAGTAGCCACCTGAAGGATACGCAGTATTTT

size: .
V: TRBV19
J: TRBJ2-5
D: .
CDR3: CASSSSMQETQYF
DNA: TGTGCCAGTAGTTCATCTATGCAAGAGACCCAGTACTTC

size: few
V: TRBV18
J: TRBJ1-6
D: TRBD1
CDR3: CASSPGQTNSPLHF
DNA: TGTGCCAGCTCACCGGGACAGACTAATTCACCCCTCCACTTT

size: .
V: TRBV7-2
J: TRBJ1-6
D: .
CDR3: CASSFRTLGSPLHF
DNA: TGTGCCAGCAGCTTCCGGACACTGGGTTCACCCCTCCACTTT

size: .
V: TRBV29-1
J: TRBJ1-5
D: .
CDR3: CSVSTGMVNQPQHF
DNA: TGCAGCGTTTCAACAGGAATGGTAAATCAGCCCCAGCATTTT

size: .
V: TRBV6-5
J: TRBJ1-2
D: TRBD1
CDR3: CASSSGQGVGYGYTF
DNA: TGTGCCAGCAGTTCCGGACAGGGGGTGGGCTATGGCTACACCTTC

size: .
V: TRBV5-1
J: TRBJ1-1
D: TRBD1
CDR3: CASSVMGQLNTEAFF
DNA: TGCGCCAGCAGCGTTATGGGACAGCTGAACACTGAAGCTTTCTTT

size: few
V: TRBV4-3
J: TRBJ2-7
D: TRBD1
CDR3: CASSQDRQGWYEQYF
DNA: TGCGCCAGCAGCCAAGATCGACAGGGGTGGTACGAGCAGTACTTC

size: .
V: TRBV19
J: TRBJ1-4
D: .
CDR3: CACSDSSATNEKLFF
DNA: TGTGCCTGTTCGGACAGCTCTGCAACTAATGAAAAACTGTTTTTT

size: .
V: TRBV21-1
J: TRBJ1-5
D: .
CDR3: CASSLGPLGNQPQHF
DNA: TGTGCCAGCAGCTTGGGGCCTTTAGGCAATCAGCCCCAGCATTTT

size: .
V: TRBV19
J: TRBJ2-1
D: TRBD2
CDR3: CASTKVAGGGNEQFF
DNA: TGTGCCAGTACCAAGGTCGCGGGAGGAGGAAATGAGCAGTTCTTC

size: .
V: TRBV10-3
J: TRBJ2-1
D: TRBD2
CDR3: CAISAGTSGRAYNEQFF
DNA: TGTGCCATCAGTGCCGGGACTAGCGGGAGGGCCTACAATGAGCAGTTCTTC

size: .
V: TRBV7-9
J: TRBJ2-6
D: .
CDR3: CASSLRSGSSGANVLTF
DNA: TGTGCCAGCAGCCTACGCTCCGGGAGCTCTGGGGCCAACGTCCTGACTTTC

size: .
V: TRBV9
J: TRBJ1-4
D: .
CDR3: CASSPEGDREKLFF
DNA: TGTGCCAGCAGCCCAGAGGGGGATCGTGAAAAACTGTTTTTT

size: .
V: TRBV6-5
J: TRBJ2-1
D: .
CDR3: CASKGRHNNEQFF
DNA: TGTGCCAGCAAAGGGAGGCATAACAATGAGCAGTTCTTC

size: once
V: TRBV6-5
J: TRBJ1-2
D: .
CDR3: CASEGTDFNYGYTF
DNA: TGTGCCAGCGAAGGCACAGATTTTAACTATGGCTACACCTTC

size: .
V: TRBV6-1
J: TRBJ2-3
D: .
CDR3: CASTADSTDTQYF
DNA: TGTGCCAGCACGGCAGACTCTACAGATACGCAGTATTTT

size: .
V: TRBV2
J: TRBJ2-7
D: TRBD2
CDR3: CASSEGWTSSYEQYF
DNA: TGTGCCAGCAGTGAGGGTTGGACTAGCTCCTACGAGCAGTACTTC